This T cell receptor (beta chain) appears in the sequencing data of a study of blood T cell repertoires in COVID-19. Study overall: Collection of acute and convalescent COVID-19 samples took place in the United States, Italy and Spain. T cells, B-cell-depleted T cells, or PBMCs supplied cDNA or gDNA.

As originally analysed: Researchers report that nucleated cell counts were estimated from reference gene primer amplification. This table comes from immunoSEQ multiplex PCR, and its TCRdb copy is limited to in-frame clones, with some not included. V and J calls and clone size are given by that table; D and trimming were obtained from the DNA. The sample includes 27,000 or so clones, roughly nine tenths of them seen just once. This CDR3 comprises 13 residues. From germline, CDR1 is SGHAT and CDR2 FQNNGV. V gave up 5 bases and J gave up 3 bases, with 11 bases separating them. The sample comprised peripheral blood. The chain couples TRBV11-2 to TRBJ2-7; the D is unclear. This TCR was sampled from a human donor with active COVID-19. The donor label of this sample is uncertain. CDR3 sequence: CASSPPTNYEQYF. For the CDR3, the DNA is TGTGCCAGCAGCCCCCCGACAAACTACGAGCAGTACTTC.